This entry lists 14 T cell receptor beta chains sequenced from one sample in a study of PD-L1 blockade in urothelial cancer. The method was immunoSEQ multiplex PCR; TCRdb's version includes in-frame clones alone and lacks a portion of them. Of about 72,000 clones listed, under 90% are singletons. The sample in question was PBMCs, obtained around atezolizumab (anti-PD-L1) treatment. Every receptor here comes from a man in his 70s with urothelial cancer.

The CDR3 coding sequence is TGTGCCAGTAGTATCCGACAGGGGGCCTACGAGCAGTACTTC. It is translated as CASSIRQGAYEQYF. V and J are TRBV19 and TRBJ2-7; 9 bases line up with TRBD1. Trimming at V came to 3 bases and at J to 2 bases, leaving 2 bases not matched to a gene. The germline CDR1 and CDR2 sequences are LNHDA and SQIVND (reference sequence). The CDR3 length is 14 residues.

This clone was picked up a small number of times. The chain has TRBV7-2 and TRBJ2-7; 13 nucleotides agree with TRBD2. Germline-derived CDR1 and CDR2 are SGHTA and FQGNSA. V lost 1 base and J lost 3; bases outside the gene matches: 12. The CDR3 runs 19 residues. CDR3 in DNA: TGTGCCAGCAGCTTAGAATTGATCACGGGACTAGCGGGATTCTACGAGCAGTACTTC. As protein: CASSLELITGLAGFYEQYF.

The rearrangement uses TRBV19 and TRBJ2-1, with TRBD2 identical over 7 bases. Losses at the gene ends were 7 bases for V and 4 bases for J; bases not matched to a gene: 13. Germline loops: CDR1 LNHDA, CDR2 SQIVND (reference sequence). There are 16 residues in the CDR3. The CDR3 loop reads CASTGRVASGYNEQFF. In nucleotides, the CDR3 is TGTGCCAGTACCGGAAGGGTAGCTAGCGGTTACAATGAGCAGTTCTTC.

The chain uses TRBV27 and TRBJ1-2; 7 bases match TRBD1. CDR3 length: 14 residues. Germline CDR1 reads MNHEY; CDR2 reads SMNVEV (reference sequence). The ends lost 3 bases at V and 6 bases at J; junction bases unmatched: 7. For the CDR3, the DNA is TGTGCCAGCAGTTTCAAAAGACAGGGAGATGGCTACACCTTC. Translation: CASSFKRQGDGYTF.

The genes are TRBV5-4 and TRBJ2-7; TRBD1 aligns across 7 bases. V shed 3 bases and J 0 bases; nucleotides not matched to a gene: 6. The CDR3 sequence is 15 residues long. Germline V gives CDR1 SGHNT, CDR2 YYREEE (reference sequence). For the CDR3, the DNA is TGTGCCAGCAGCTCGGGACAGACCAGCTCCTACGAGCAGTACTTC. As protein: CASSSGQTSSYEQYF.

To note about this clone: The junction does not match germline at one end; this may be a read error. This sequence joins TRBV9 and TRBJ2-1; the D gene is possibly TRBD1 (6 bases). This CDR3 is built from 16 residues. CDR1 is SGDLS, CDR2 YYNGEE, per germline. The CDR3 here is CANSSPGRDNRDEQFF. The CDR3, as DNA: TGTGCCAACAGCTCTCCGGGACGGGACAACAGGGATGAGCAGTTCTTC.

The genes are TRBV6-1 and TRBJ2-7; D gene unclear. In germline, CDR1 is MNHNS, CDR2 SASEGT. There are 14 residues in the CDR3. With 2 bases removed from V and 3 bases from J, the gap between germline ends came to 11 bases. CDR3 nucleotide sequence: TGTGCCAGCAGTGAATCGTACGCAGGCTACGAGCAGTACTTC. Its translation is CASSESYAGYEQYF.

This sequence joins TRBV28 and TRBJ1-1, with D perhaps TRBD1 (6 bases). This CDR3 contains 18 residues. V was trimmed by 3 bases and J by 0 bases, leaving 20 bases between them. Germline V CDR1 and CDR2: MDHEN, SYDVKM. CDR3 protein: CASSLIQGVGSMNTEAFF. CDR3 DNA: TGTGCCAGCAGTTTGATACAGGGAGTTGGGTCAATGAACACTGAAGCTTTCTTT.

A note on this clone: The junction shows a germline mismatch at one end, possibly a read error. The rearrangement links TRBV5-6 to TRBJ2-5; 10 nucleotides match TRBD2. The germline V gene encodes CDR1 SGHDT and CDR2 YYEEEE. The CDR3 loop spans 16 amino acids. The CDR3 reads CASSLEASGSLEAQYF. CDR3 sequence (DNA): TGTGCCAGCAGCTTGGAGGCTAGCGGGAGCTTAGAGGCCCAGTACTTC.

The DNA of the CDR3 is TGTGCCAGCAGCTTTACTCCGGGGGGGCTGACACTCGCCGAGCAGTACTTC. Protein product: CASSFTPGGLTLAEQYF. The gene calls are TRBV7-2 and TRBJ2-7, with 8 bases that match TRBD2. V trimming: 3 bases; J trimming: 6 bases; junction bases outside the gene matches: 16. This CDR3 region has 17 residues. Germline-derived CDR1 and CDR2 are SGHTA and FQGNSA.

The chain carries TRBV9 and TRBJ1-4; TRBD1 matches at 7 bases. CDR1 SGDLS and CDR2 YYNGEE come from the germline V gene. With 0 bases clipped from V and 5 bases from J, the junction kept 4 bases outside the gene matches. This CDR3 has 15 residues. The CDR3 protein is CASSVGPGQNEKLFF. Here the CDR3 DNA reads TGTGCCAGCAGCGTAGGTCCGGGACAGAATGAAAAACTGTTTTTT.

The CDR3 DNA reads TGTGCCAGCAGCGCGGGACAGGGGGCCGGGGAGCTGTTTTTT. It encodes CASSAGQGAGELFF. The chain couples TRBV5-4 to TRBJ2-2, with TRBD1 identical over 11 bases. Germline V gene sequence: CDR1 SGHNT, CDR2 YYREEE (reference sequence). J was trimmed by 6 bases and V by 4 bases; bases with no gene match: 2. This CDR3 has 14 amino acids.

This clone is a singleton in its sample. The chain is built from TRBV7-2 and TRBJ2-5; TRBD2 is a possible D gene (6 bases). This CDR3 has 15 amino acids. Per germline, CDR1 SGHTA and CDR2 FQGNSA. Trimming took 5 bases from V and 1 from J, leaving 14 bases between them. As DNA, the CDR3 is TGTGCCAGCAGCCCTCACGGGACTCCCCAAGAGACCCAGTACTTC. This encodes CASSPHGTPQETQYF.

The V call is TRBV10-3, the J call TRBJ2-7; 10 nucleotides agree with TRBD2. Trimming at V came to 3 bases and at J to 3 bases, leaving 14 bases not matched to a gene. The CDR3 has 18 amino acids. Germline lookup yields CDR1 ENHRY and CDR2 SYGVKD. The CDR3 DNA reads TGTGCCATCAGTGATTGGGGTCGGCTAGCGGGAGTGGACTACGAGCAGTACTTC. This encodes CAISDWGRLAGVDYEQYF.